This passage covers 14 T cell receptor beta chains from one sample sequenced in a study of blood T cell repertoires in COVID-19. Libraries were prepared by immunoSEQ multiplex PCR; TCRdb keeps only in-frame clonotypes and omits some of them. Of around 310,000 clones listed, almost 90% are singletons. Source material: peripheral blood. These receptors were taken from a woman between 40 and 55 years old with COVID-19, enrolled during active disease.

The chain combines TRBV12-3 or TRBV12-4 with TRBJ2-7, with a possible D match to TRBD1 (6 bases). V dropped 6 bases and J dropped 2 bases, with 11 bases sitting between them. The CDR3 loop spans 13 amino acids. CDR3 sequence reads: CASSRQETYEQYF. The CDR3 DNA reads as TGTGCCAGCAGCCGACAGGAGACCTACGAGCAGTACTTC.

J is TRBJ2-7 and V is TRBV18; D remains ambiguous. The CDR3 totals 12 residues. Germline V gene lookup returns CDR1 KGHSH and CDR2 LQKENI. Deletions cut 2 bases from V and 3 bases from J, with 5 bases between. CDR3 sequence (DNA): TGTGCCAGCTCACCAGGGCTCTACGAGCAGTACTTC. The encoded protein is CASSPGLYEQYF.

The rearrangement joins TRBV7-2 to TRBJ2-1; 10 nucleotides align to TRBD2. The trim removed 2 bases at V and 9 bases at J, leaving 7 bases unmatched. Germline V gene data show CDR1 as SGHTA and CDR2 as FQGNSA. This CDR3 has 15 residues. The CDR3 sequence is CASSLLASGSGEQFF. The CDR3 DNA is TGTGCCAGCAGCTTATTGGCTAGCGGGAGTGGTGAGCAGTTCTTC. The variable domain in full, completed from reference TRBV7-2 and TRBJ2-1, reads GAGVSQSPSNKVTEKGKDVELRCDPISGHTALYWYRQSLGQGLEFLIYFQGNSAPDKSGLPSDRFSAERTGGSVSTLTIQRTQQEDSAVYLCASSLLASGSGEQFFGPGTRLTVL.

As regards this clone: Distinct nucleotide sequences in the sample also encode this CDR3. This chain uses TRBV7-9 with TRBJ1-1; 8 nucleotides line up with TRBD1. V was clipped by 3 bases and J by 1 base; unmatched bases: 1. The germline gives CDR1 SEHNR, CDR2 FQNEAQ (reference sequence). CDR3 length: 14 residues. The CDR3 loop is CASSLGTGNTEAFF. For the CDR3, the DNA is TGTGCCAGCAGCTTGGGGACAGGGAACACTGAAGCTTTCTTT.

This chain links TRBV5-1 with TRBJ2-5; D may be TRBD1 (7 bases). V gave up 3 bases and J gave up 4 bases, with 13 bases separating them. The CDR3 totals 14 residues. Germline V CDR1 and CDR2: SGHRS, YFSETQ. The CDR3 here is CASSSQGGLETQYF. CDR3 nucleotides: TGCGCCAGCAGCTCCCAGGGGGGTTTAGAGACCCAGTACTTC.

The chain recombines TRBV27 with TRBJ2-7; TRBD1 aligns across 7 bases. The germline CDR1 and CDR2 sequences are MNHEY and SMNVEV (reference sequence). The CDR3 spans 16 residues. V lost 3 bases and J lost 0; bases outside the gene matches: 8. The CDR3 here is CASSFEGDSPSYEQYF. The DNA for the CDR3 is TGTGCCAGCAGTTTCGAGGGGGACAGCCCCTCCTACGAGCAGTACTTC.

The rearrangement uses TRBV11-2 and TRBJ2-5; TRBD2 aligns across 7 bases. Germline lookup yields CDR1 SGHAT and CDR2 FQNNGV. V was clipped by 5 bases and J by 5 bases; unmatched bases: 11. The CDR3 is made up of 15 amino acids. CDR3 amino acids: CASSRAGGGVETQYF. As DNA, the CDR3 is TGTGCCAGCAGCCGCGCCGGGGGAGGGGTTGAGACCCAGTACTTC.

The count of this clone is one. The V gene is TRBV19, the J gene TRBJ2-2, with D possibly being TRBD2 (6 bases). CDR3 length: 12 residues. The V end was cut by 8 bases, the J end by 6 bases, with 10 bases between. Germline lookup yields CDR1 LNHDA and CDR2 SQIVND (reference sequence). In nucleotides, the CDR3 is TGTGCCAGTGGACCGGGGGCCGGGGAGCTGTTTTTT. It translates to CASGPGAGELFF.

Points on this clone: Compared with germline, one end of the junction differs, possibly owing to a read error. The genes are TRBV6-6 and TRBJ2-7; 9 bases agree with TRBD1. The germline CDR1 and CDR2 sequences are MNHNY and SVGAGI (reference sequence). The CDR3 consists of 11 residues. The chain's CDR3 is CASSSGGQGRF. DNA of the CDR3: TGTGCCAGCAGTTCCGGGGGACAGGGCCGATTC.

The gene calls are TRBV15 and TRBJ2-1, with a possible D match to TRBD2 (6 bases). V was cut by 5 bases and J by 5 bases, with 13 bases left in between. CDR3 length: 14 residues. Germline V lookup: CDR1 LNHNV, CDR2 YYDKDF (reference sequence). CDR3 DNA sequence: TGTGCCACCAGCGGCGGAGGGGTCAACAATGAGCAGTTCTTC. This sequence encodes CATSGGGVNNEQFF.

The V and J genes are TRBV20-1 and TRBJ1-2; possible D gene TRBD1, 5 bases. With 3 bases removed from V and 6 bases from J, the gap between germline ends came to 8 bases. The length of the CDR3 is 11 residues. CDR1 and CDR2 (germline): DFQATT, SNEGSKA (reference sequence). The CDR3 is CSARRGDGYTF. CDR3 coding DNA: TGCAGTGCTAGGCGGGGGGATGGCTACACCTTC.

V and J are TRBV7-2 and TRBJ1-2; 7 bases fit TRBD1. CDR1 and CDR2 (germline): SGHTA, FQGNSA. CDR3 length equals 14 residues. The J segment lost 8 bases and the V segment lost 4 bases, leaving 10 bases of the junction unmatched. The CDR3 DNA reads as TGTGCCAGCAGCTCCAGTCCCGGGACAGCCGGCTACACCTTC. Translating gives CASSSSPGTAGYTF.

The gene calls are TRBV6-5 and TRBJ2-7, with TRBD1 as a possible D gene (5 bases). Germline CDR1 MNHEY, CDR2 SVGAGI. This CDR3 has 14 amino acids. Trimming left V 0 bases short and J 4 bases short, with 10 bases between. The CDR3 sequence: CASSYSRATYEQYF. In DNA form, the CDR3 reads TGTGCCAGCAGTTACTCCAGGGCGACTTACGAGCAGTACTTC.

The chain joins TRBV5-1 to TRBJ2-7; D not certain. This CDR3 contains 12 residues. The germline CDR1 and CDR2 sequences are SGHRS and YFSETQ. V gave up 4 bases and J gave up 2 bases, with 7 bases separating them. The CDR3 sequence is CASSRGTYEQYF. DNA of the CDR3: TGCGCCAGCAGCCGTGGCACCTACGAGCAGTACTTC.